The 22 T cell receptor beta chains presented below share a single source sample, sequenced in a study of CXCR3 chemokines and chemotherapy response in bladder cancer. MiXCR, run by TCRdb on the PCR reads, gives a single entry per CDR3 protein. The table shows over 3,000 distinct CDR3 sequences, with approximately 15% occurring only once. The specimen was collected from a patient whose treatment included neoadjuvant chemotherapy. The origin of the receptors is a human donor with bladder cancer that did not respond to neoadjuvant chemotherapy.

This clonotype was detected only once. This likely came from a read error, as a far larger clone is one base away. This rearrangement joins TRBV13 to TRBJ2-7, with 9 positions matching TRBD1. CDR1 and CDR2 from the germline V gene are PRHDT and FYEKMQ (reference sequence). The length of the CDR3 is 15 residues. Written as DNA, the CDR3 is TGTGCCAGCAGCTTACCTGGGACAGGGCGGCGTGGCCACACCTTC. Protein sequence: CASSLPGTGRRGHTF.

The V gene is TRBV27, the J gene TRBJ1-2; 8 nucleotides line up with TRBD1. Losses at the gene ends were 8 bases for V and 2 bases for J; bases not matched to a gene: 7. CDR3 length: 14 amino acids. The V gene's germline CDR1 is MNHEY and CDR2 SMNVEV (reference sequence). The CDR3, as DNA: TGTGCCAGCCGCACTAGGACAGGGAACTATGGCTACACCTTC. Its translation is CASRTRTGNYGYTF.

By sample share, this clonotype is large. The rearrangement joins TRBV5-4 to TRBJ2-1; D unresolved. V dropped 0 bases and J dropped 5 bases, with 9 bases sitting between them. CDR1 and CDR2 from the germline V gene are SGHNT and YYREEE (reference sequence). This CDR3 region has 14 residues. The CDR3 sequence is CASSLDTDHNEQFF. CDR3 bases: TGTGCCAGCAGCTTGGATACAGACCACAATGAGCAGTTCTTC.

The V call is TRBV4-3, the J call TRBJ1-4; a weak D match, TRBD1 (6 bases). The V gene lost 0 bases and the J gene lost 8 bases, with 13 bases spanning the gap. Germline CDR1 and CDR2: LGHNA and YSLEER. The CDR3 totals 15 residues. The CDR3, as DNA: TGCGCCAGCAGCCAAGACGGGGGGCGCGAGGAAAAACTGTTTTTT. The encoded protein is CASSQDGGREEKLFF.

The CDR3 here is CASRALAGDGGTQYF. CDR3 DNA: TGTGCCAGCCGGGCTCTAGCGGGGGACGGGGGTACGCAGTATTTT. The gene calls are TRBV2 and TRBJ2-3, with 10 bases that match TRBD2. The V and J ends lost 8 bases and 8 bases, in that order; junction bases with no gene match: 13. The germline V gene encodes CDR1 SNHLY and CDR2 FYNNEI. The CDR3 has 15 amino acids.

By share, this clonotype counts as medium-sized. The gene calls are TRBV6-6 and TRBJ2-3; D not certain. CDR1 and CDR2 (germline): MNHNY, SVGAGI (reference sequence). V was cut by 2 bases and J by 0 bases, with 12 bases left in between. The CDR3 runs to 16 residues. The CDR3 region is CASSYPPTKSTDTQYF. CDR3 nucleotides: TGTGCCAGCAGTTACCCCCCGACGAAAAGCACAGATACGCAGTATTTT.

This clonotype has a count of ten or more. V is TRBV25-1 and J is TRBJ2-3, with 8 bases fitting TRBD2. Germline assignment: CDR1 MGHDK and CDR2 SYGVNS. This CDR3 contains 16 residues. V shed 3 bases, J shed 1 base, and the junction held 6 bases outside the gene matches. CDR3 region: CASSDAGGYGTDTQYF. The CDR3 DNA reads as TGTGCCAGCAGTGATGCGGGGGGATACGGCACAGATACGCAGTATTTT.

This clonotype came up many times. The chain has TRBV11-2 and TRBJ2-1, with D perhaps matching TRBD1 or TRBD2 (5 bases each). Germline values: CDR1 SGHAT, CDR2 FQNNGV. V was cut by 5 bases and J by 14 bases, with 19 bases left in between. The CDR3 extends over 13 amino acids. The DNA for the CDR3 is TGTGCCAGCAGCACAGGCCCCGGGACGAGTGAGTTCTTC. Translation gives CASSTGPGTSEFF.

This clonotype was observed at least ten times. This chain connects TRBV12-3 or TRBV12-4 to TRBJ1-1; TRBD1 aligns across 8 bases. CDR3 length: 11 amino acids. V dropped 5 bases and J dropped 8; count of bases not matched to a gene: 1. Here the CDR3 DNA reads TGTGCCAGCAGTCAGGGGGCGGAAGCTTTCTTT. Translating it yields CASSQGAEAFF.

This clonotype is classed as medium-sized. This sequence joins TRBV7-2 and TRBJ2-7; 14 bases line up with TRBD2. Germline V CDR1 and CDR2: SGHTA, FQGNSA. Trimming cost V 3 bases and J 7 bases; bases outside gene matches: 2. The CDR3 is 14 amino acids. The CDR3 sequence is CASSLTSGGDEQYF. The CDR3 DNA is TGTGCCAGCAGCTTGACTAGCGGGGGGGATGAGCAGTACTTC.

This clonotype was observed at least ten times. J is TRBJ1-1 and V is TRBV12-3 or TRBV12-4, with 8 positions matching TRBD1. This CDR3 comprises 12 residues. Germline trimming cut 7 bases from V and 8 bases from J; bases unmatched to any gene: 6. CDR3 bases: TGTGCCAGCACTTTCAACAGGGGGGAAGCTTTCTTT. It yields the protein CASTFNRGEAFF.

In this sample, this clonotype is medium-sized (0.01 to 0.1%). The rearrangement joins TRBV19 to TRBJ1-1; a weak D match, TRBD1 (6 bases). Germline CDR1 and CDR2: LNHDA and SQIVND (reference sequence). The V and J ends lost 3 bases and 6 bases respectively, with 11 bases between them. The CDR3 totals 13 residues. The CDR3 is CASSIRGGPEAFF. The CDR3 region has the DNA TGTGCCAGTAGTATCAGGGGCGGCCCTGAAGCTTTCTTT.

J is TRBJ1-2 and V is TRBV16; perhaps TRBD1 as D (5 bases). V shed 2 bases and J shed 10 bases, with 14 bases lying between them. In germline, CDR1 is KGHSY, CDR2 FQNENV. CDR3 length: 13 residues. The CDR3 spells CASSQGGVGVYTF. In DNA, the CDR3 is TGTGCCAGCAGCCAAGGGGGTGTAGGGGTCTACACCTTC.

This clonotype occurred many times. The chain employs TRBV12-3 or TRBV12-4 and TRBJ1-5, with D possibly TRBD1 on 5 matching bases. V was pared by 4 bases and J by 6 bases, with 16 bases between. The CDR3 is 15 amino acids. The CDR3 nucleotides read TGTGCCAGCAGTTGGTCCAGGGTATGGGGTCAGCCCCAGCATTTT. This encodes CASSWSRVWGQPQHF.

The chain links TRBV19 to TRBJ2-3, with TRBD1 matching 10 bases. V shed 8 bases and J 2 bases; nucleotides not matched to a gene: 7. Per germline, CDR1 LNHDA and CDR2 SQIVND (reference sequence). This CDR3 is 15 amino acids long. CDR3 in DNA: TGTGCCAGTGGAGACAGGGGGCATAACACAGATACGCAGTATTTT. Its protein is CASGDRGHNTDTQYF.

This clonotype came up many times. This rearrangement joins TRBV2 to TRBJ2-7; D possibly matches TRBD1 or TRBD2 (5 bases each). Trimming stripped 3 bases from V and 0 bases from J, with 6 bases between. Germline V gene lookup returns CDR1 SNHLY and CDR2 FYNNEI. This CDR3 comprises 13 residues. CDR3 sequence reads: CASSDGASYEQYF. The CDR3 DNA is TGTGCCAGCAGTGACGGGGCCTCCTACGAGCAGTACTTC. Filled out from reference TRBV2 and TRBJ2-7, the complete variable domain reads EPEVTQTPSHQVTQMGQEVILRCVPISNHLYFYWYRQILGQKVEFLVSFYNNEISEKSEIFDDQFSVERPDGSNFTLKIRSTKLEDSAMYFCASSDGASYEQYFGPGTRLTVT.

This clonotype has ten or more counts. This chain uses TRBV5-4 with TRBJ1-1; 9 bases match TRBD1. This CDR3 has 15 residues. The V and J ends lost 4 bases and 1 base, in that order; junction bases with no gene match: 5. CDR1 SGHNT and CDR2 YYREEE come from the germline V gene (reference sequence). In nucleotides, the CDR3 is TGTGCCAGCAGCCACAGGGGGCGCGGGAACACTGAAGCTTTCTTT. This encodes CASSHRGRGNTEAFF.

V gene TRBV19 combines with J gene TRBJ2-1; 8 nucleotides agree with TRBD1. This CDR3 has 16 amino acids. Looked up from germline, CDR1 is LNHDA and CDR2 is SQIVND (reference sequence). Unmatched junction bases numbered 7, after V lost 6 bases and J lost 0 bases. The chain's CDR3 is CASSPRGPSSYNEQFF. The CDR3 nucleotides are TGTGCCAGTAGCCCCAGGGGGCCTAGCTCCTACAATGAGCAGTTCTTC.

This clonotype ranks as medium-sized. The chain links TRBV10-3 to TRBJ1-2; D perhaps matches TRBD1 (5 bases). The length of the CDR3 is 14 residues. Trimming took off 1 base at V and 7 bases at J, with 13 bases between the two ends. Germline V gene sequence: CDR1 ENHRY, CDR2 SYGVKD. DNA for the CDR3: TGTGCCATCAGTGAGTTTCTCAGGGAGGGTGGCTACACCTTC. Translation gives CAISEFLREGGYTF.

This clonotype was picked up a small number of times. The J gene is TRBJ2-2, the V gene TRBV20-1, with TRBD2 matching 8 bases. CDR3 length: 15 residues. Germline CDR1 and CDR2: DFQATT and SNEGSKA (reference sequence). With V trimmed by 2 bases and J by 0 bases, 2 bases remained unmatched. The CDR3 DNA is TGCAGTGCTAGAAGCGGGGGAGCGAACACCGGGGAGCTGTTTTTT. Translating gives CSARSGGANTGELFF.

In this sample, this clonotype turned up many times. The chain uses TRBV12-3 or TRBV12-4 and TRBJ1-1, with D possibly TRBD1 on 6 matching bases. Between the trimmed V and J ends, which lost 5 bases and 9 bases, there was a span of 16 bases. CDR3 length equals 13 residues. The CDR3: CASSTGQAVKAFF. DNA of the CDR3: TGTGCCAGCAGTACGGGACAAGCGGTGAAAGCTTTCTTT.

This clonotype counts as medium-sized (0.01 to 0.1%). The chain has TRBV6-2 or TRBV6-3 and TRBJ1-6; D is unresolved. The CDR3 contains 13 residues. CDR1 is MNHEY and CDR2 is SVGEGT in the germline V gene. Deletions cut 4 bases from V and 8 bases from J, with 9 bases between. CDR3 in amino acids: CASSWPGYSPLHF. CDR3 bases: TGTGCCAGCAGTTGGCCTGGATATTCACCCCTCCACTTT.